The 8 T cell receptor beta chains below were found in one sample sequenced in a study of CD8+ T cells in alopecia areata. cDNA prepared by RNA extraction and subsequent reverse transcription served as the template for sequencing. Sequencing was performed with immunoSEQ multiplex PCR; in TCRdb, only in-frame clones are kept and a portion is missing. The table lists approximately 120,000 clones, about 51% of them singletons. The sequencing input was NKG2D-low CD8+ T cells sorted from blood. Source of these receptors: a human donor with alopecia areata.

The genes are TRBV30 and TRBJ2-2; 8 bases map to TRBD1. The V gene's germline CDR1 is GTSNPN and CDR2 SVGIG (reference sequence). V lost 3 bases to trimming and J lost 0 bases; unmatched junction nucleotides: 0. The CDR3 is made up of 14 amino acids. The CDR3 DNA sequence: TGTGCCTGGAGGACAGGGGCGAACACCGGGGAGCTGTTTTTT. Encoded protein: CAWRTGANTGELFF.

The J gene is TRBJ2-7, the V gene TRBV7-8, with D maybe TRBD2 (6 bases). Germline CDR1 reads SGHVS; CDR2 reads FQNEAQ. The CDR3 runs to 14 residues. Trimming removed 1 base from V and 4 bases from J, with 11 bases in between. This CDR3 reads CASSLVGSGYEQYF. The CDR3 DNA is TGTGCCAGCAGCTTAGTCGGCAGCGGGTACGAGCAGTACTTC.

CDR3 region: CASRALSSGTYEQYF. In DNA, the CDR3 is TGTGCCAGCAGAGCCCTGTCTAGCGGTACCTACGAGCAGTACTTC. V is TRBV6-6 and J is TRBJ2-7; TRBD2 matches at 7 bases. The CDR3 has 15 residues. Germline CDR1 reads MNHNY; CDR2 reads SVGAGI (reference sequence). With 6 bases clipped from V and 2 bases from J, the junction kept 10 bases outside the gene matches.

This clone occurred a few times. The chain uses TRBV15 and TRBJ2-2; unclear D gene. The CDR3 has 13 amino acids. The V and J ends lost 1 base and 1 base respectively, with 1 base between them. Germline CDR1 reads LNHNV; CDR2 reads YYDKDF (reference sequence). This CDR3 reads CATSRGNTGELFF. CDR3 bases: TGTGCCACCAGCAGAGGGAACACCGGGGAGCTGTTTTTT.

This clone was counted only a few times. The chain carries TRBV25-1 and TRBJ2-7, with D perhaps TRBD1 or TRBD2 (5 bases each). V lost 1 base and J 4 bases, leaving 8 bases between the germline ends. CDR3 length: 13 amino acids. Germline V gives CDR1 MGHDK, CDR2 SYGVNS. CDR3 sequence: CASSEFEGYEQYF. The DNA of the CDR3 is TGTGCCAGCAGTGAATTCGAGGGGTACGAGCAGTACTTC.

This chain connects TRBV6-5 to TRBJ2-7; D is uncertain. V lost 6 bases, J lost 1 base, and 13 bases lay in between. This CDR3 region has 14 residues. The germline V gene encodes CDR1 MNHEY and CDR2 SVGAGI. The CDR3 DNA follows: TGTGCCAGCAGCTCAAACCAAAATTCCTACGAGCAGTACTTC. Protein product: CASSSNQNSYEQYF.

The CDR3 here is CASNAGSYEQYF. In DNA form, the CDR3 reads TGTGCCAGCAACGCAGGGTCCTACGAGCAGTACTTC. The J gene is TRBJ2-7, the V gene TRBV25-1, with a weak D call TRBD1 (5 bases). With 7 bases removed from V and 1 base from J, the gap between germline ends came to 8 bases. Germline V CDR1 and CDR2: MGHDK, SYGVNS. The CDR3 has 12 residues.

The J gene is TRBJ2-7, the V gene TRBV27, with TRBD1 matching over 7 bases. With 10 bases clipped from V and 5 bases from J, the junction kept 8 bases outside the gene matches. Germline V gene lookup returns CDR1 MNHEY and CDR2 SMNVEV (reference sequence). This CDR3 comprises 12 residues. CDR3 in amino acids: CATADRDHEQYF. Here the CDR3 DNA reads TGTGCCACCGCCGACAGGGATCACGAGCAGTACTTC.